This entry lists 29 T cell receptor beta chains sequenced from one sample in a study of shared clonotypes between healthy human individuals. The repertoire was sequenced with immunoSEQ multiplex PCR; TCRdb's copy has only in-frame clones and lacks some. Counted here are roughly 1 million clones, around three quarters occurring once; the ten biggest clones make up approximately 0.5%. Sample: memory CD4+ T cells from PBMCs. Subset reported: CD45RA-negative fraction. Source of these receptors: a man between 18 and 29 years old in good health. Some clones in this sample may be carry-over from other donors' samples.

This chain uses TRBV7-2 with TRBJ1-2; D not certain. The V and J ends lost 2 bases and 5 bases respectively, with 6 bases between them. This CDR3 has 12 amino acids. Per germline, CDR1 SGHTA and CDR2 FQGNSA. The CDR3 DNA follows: TGTGCCAGCAGCTTACGAGGGTATGGCTACACCTTC. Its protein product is CASSLRGYGYTF.

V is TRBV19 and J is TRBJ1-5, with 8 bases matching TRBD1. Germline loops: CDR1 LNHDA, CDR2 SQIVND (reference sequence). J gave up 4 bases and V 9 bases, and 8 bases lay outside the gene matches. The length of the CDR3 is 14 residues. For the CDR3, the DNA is TGTGCCAGCGAGGACAGGGCTTCTAATCAGCCCCAGCATTTT. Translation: CASEDRASNQPQHF.

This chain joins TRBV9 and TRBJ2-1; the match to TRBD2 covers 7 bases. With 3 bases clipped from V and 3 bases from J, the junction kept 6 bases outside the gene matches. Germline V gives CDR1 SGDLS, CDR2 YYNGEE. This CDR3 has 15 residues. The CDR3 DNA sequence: TGTGCCAGCAGCGAGTTAGCGGGTGTCTACAATGAGCAGTTCTTC. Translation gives CASSELAGVYNEQFF.

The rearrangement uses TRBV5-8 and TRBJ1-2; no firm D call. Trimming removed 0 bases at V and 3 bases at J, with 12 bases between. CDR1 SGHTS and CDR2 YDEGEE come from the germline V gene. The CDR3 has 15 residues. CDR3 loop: CASSLEPQAYYGYTF. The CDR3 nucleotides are TGTGCCAGCAGCTTGGAACCCCAGGCTTACTATGGCTACACCTTC.

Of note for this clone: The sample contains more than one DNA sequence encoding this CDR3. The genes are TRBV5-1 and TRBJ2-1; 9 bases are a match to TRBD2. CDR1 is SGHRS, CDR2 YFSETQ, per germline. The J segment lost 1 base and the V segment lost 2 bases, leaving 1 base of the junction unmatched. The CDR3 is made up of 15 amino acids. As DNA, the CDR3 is TGCGCCAGCAGCTTTCTAGCGGGATCCTACAATGAGCAGTTCTTC. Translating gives CASSFLAGSYNEQFF.

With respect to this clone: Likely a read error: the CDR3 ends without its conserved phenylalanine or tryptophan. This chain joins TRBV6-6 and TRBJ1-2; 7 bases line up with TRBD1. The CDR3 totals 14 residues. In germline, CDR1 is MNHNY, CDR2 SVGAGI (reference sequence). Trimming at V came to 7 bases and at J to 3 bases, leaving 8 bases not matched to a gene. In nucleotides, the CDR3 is TGTGCCAGCACTGCGGGACAGAGATACTATGGCTACACCTCC. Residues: CASTAGQRYYGYTS.

The CDR3 DNA is TGTGCCAGCAGACAGTCGGGAATCTGGCCCACCTTC. This encodes CASRQSGIWPTF. The V gene is TRBV11-2, the J gene TRBJ1-2; no firm D call. This CDR3 comprises 12 residues. Germline CDR1 SGHAT, CDR2 FQNNGV. Trimming shortened V by 6 bases and J by 13 bases, and 18 bases separated the two germline ends.

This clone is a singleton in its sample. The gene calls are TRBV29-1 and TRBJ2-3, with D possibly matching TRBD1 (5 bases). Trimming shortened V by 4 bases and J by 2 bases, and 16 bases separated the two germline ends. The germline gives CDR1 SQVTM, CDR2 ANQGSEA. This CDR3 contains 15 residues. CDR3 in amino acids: CSVVDGHLPTDTQYF. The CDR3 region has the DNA TGCAGCGTTGTAGACGGACACCTACCCACAGATACGCAGTATTTT.

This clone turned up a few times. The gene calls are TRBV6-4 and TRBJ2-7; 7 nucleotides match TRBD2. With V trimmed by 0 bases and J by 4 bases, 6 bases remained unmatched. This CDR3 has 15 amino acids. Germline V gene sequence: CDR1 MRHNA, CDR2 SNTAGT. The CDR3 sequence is CASSDSRTSGYEQYF. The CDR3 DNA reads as TGTGCCAGCAGTGACTCTAGGACTAGTGGTTACGAGCAGTACTTC.

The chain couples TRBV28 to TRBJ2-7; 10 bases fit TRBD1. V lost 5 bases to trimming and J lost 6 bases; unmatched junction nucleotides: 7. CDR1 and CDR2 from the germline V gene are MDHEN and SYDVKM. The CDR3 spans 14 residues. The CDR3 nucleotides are TGTGCCAGCAGTCAACCGGGACAGGGGTTCGAGCAGTACTTC. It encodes CASSQPGQGFEQYF.

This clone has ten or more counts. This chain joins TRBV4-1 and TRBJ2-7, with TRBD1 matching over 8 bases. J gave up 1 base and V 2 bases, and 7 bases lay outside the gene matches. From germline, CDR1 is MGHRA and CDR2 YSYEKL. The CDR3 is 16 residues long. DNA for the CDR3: TGCGCCAGCAGCCAACCCGGACAGGGTGGATCCTACGAGCAGTACTTC. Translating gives CASSQPGQGGSYEQYF.

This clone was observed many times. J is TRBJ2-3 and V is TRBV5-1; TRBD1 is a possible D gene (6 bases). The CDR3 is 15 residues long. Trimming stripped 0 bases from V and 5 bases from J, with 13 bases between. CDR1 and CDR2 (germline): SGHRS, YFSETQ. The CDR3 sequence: CASSLATGSLDTQYF. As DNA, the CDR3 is TGCGCCAGCAGCTTGGCTACAGGGAGTTTAGATACGCAGTATTTT.

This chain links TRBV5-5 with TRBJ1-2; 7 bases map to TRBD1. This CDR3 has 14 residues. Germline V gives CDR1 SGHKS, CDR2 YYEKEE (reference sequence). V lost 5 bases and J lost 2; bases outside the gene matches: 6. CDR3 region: CASSSGTANYGYTF. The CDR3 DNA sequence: TGTGCCAGCAGTTCCGGGACAGCAAACTATGGCTACACCTTC.

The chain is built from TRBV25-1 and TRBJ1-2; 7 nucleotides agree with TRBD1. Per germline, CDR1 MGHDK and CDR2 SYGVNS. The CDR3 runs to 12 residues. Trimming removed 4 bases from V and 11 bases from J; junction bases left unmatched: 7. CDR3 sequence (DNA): TGTGCCAGCAGTGGGGCGGACAGGATTTACACCTTC. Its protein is CASSGADRIYTF.

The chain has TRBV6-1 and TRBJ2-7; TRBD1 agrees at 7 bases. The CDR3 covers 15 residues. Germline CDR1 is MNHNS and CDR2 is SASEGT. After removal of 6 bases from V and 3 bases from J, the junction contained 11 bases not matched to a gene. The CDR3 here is CASRESGTVIYEQYF. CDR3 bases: TGTGCCAGCAGGGAATCCGGGACAGTTATCTACGAGCAGTACTTC.

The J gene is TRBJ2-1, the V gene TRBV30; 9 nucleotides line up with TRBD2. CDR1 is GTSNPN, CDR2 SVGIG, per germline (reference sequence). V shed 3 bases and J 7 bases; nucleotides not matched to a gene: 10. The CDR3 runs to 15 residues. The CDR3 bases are TGTGCCTGGAGGAGAACGGGACTAGCCTCTAATGAGCAGTTCTTC. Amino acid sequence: CAWRRTGLASNEQFF.

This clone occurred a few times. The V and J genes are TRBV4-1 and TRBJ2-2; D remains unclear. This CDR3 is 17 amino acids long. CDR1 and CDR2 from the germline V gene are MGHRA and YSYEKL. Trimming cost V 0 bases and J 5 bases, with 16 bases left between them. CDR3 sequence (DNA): TGCGCCAGCAGCCAAGAGAGAAGTCTAGTAGGGACCGGGGAGCTGTTTTTT. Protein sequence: CASSQERSLVGTGELFF.

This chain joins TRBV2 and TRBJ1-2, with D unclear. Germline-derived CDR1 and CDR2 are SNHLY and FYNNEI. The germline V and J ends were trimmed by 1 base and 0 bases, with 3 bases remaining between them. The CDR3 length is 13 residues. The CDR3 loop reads CASSEEANYGYTF. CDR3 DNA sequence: TGTGCCAGCAGTGAAGAGGCTAACTATGGCTACACCTTC. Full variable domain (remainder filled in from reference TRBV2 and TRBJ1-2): EPEVTQTPSHQVTQMGQEVILRCVPISNHLYFYWYRQILGQKVEFLVSFYNNEISEKSEIFDDQFSVERPDGSNFTLKIRSTKLEDSAMYFCASSEEANYGYTFGSGTRLTVV.

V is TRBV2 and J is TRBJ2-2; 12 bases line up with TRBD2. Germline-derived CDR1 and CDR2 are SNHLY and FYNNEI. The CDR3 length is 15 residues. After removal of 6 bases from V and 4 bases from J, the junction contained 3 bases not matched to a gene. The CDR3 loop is CASRTSGSVTGELFF. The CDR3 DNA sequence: TGTGCCAGCAGGACTAGCGGGAGTGTCACCGGGGAGCTGTTTTTT.

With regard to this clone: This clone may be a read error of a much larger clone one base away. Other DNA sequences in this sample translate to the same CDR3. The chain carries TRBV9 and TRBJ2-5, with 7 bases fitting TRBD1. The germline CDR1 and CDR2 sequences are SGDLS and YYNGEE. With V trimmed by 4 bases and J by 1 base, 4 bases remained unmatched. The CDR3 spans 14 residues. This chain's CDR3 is CASSRTGAQETQYF. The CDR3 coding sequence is TGTGCCAGCAGCCGAACAGGGGCCCAAGAGACCCAGTACTTC.

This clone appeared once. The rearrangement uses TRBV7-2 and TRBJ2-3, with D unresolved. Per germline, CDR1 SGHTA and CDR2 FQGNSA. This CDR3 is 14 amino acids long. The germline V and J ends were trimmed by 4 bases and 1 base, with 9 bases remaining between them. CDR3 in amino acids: CASSSFLGTDTQYF. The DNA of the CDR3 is TGTGCCAGCAGCTCGTTCCTCGGCACAGATACGCAGTATTTT. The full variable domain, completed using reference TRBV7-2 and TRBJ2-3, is GAGVSQSPSNKVTEKGKDVELRCDPISGHTALYWYRQSLGQGLEFLIYFQGNSAPDKSGLPSDRFSAERTGGSVSTLTIQRTQQEDSAVYLCASSSFLGTDTQYFGPGTRLTVL.

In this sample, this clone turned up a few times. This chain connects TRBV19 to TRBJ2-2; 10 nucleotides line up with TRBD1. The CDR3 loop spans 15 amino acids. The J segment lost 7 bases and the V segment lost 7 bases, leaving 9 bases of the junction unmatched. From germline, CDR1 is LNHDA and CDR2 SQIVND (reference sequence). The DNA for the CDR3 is TGTGCCAGTACACCGGGACAGGGGCGGTACGGGGAGCTGTTTTTT. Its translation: CASTPGQGRYGELFF.

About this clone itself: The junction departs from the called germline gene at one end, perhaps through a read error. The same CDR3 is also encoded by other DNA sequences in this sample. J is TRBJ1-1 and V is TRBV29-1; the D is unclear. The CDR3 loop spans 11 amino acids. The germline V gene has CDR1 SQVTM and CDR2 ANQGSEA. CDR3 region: CSVARSTEAFF. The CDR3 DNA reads TGCAGCGTTGCCAGATCCACTGAGGCTTTCTTT. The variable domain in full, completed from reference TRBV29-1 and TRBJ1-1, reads SAVISQKPSRDICQRGTSLTIQCQVDSQVTMMFWYRQQPGQSLTLIATANQGSEATYESGFVIDKFPISRPNLTFSTLTVSNMSPEDSSIYLCSVARSTEAFFGQGTRLTVV.

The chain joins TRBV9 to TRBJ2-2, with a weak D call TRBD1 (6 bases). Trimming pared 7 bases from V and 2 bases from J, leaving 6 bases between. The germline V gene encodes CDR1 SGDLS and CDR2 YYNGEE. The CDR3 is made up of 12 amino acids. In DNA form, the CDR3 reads TGTGCCAGCGGGACAAACACCGGGGAGCTGTTTTTT. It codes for CASGTNTGELFF.

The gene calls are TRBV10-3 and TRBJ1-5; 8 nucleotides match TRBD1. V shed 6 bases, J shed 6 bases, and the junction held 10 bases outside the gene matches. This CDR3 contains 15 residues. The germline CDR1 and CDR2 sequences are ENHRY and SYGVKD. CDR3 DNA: TGTGCCATCAGCGATGATGGACAGGGTAGTCAGCCCCAGCATTTT. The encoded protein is CAISDDGQGSQPQHF.

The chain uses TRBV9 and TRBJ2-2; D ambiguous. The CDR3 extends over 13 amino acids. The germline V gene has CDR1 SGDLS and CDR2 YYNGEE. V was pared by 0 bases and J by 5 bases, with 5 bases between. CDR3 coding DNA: TGTGCCAGCAGCGTAGCAGAAACCGGGGAGCTGTTTTTT. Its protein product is CASSVAETGELFF.

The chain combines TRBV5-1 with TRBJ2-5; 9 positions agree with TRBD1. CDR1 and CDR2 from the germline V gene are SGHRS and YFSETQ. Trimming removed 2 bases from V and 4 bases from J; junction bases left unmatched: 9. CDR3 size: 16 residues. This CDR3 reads CASSFSVQGAGETQYF. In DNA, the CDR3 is TGCGCCAGCAGCTTCTCAGTACAGGGGGCGGGAGAGACCCAGTACTTC.

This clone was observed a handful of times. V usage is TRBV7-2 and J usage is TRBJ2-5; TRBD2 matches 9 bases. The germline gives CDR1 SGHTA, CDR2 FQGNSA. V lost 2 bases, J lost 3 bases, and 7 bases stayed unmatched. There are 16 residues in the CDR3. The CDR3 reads CASSLFGPSGEETQYF. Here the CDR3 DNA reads TGTGCCAGCAGCTTATTTGGCCCTAGCGGGGAAGAGACCCAGTACTTC.

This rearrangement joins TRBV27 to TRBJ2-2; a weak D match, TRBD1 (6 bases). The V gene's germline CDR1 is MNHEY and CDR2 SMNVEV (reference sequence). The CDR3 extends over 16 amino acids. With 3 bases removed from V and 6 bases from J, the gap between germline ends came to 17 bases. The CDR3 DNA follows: TGTGCCAGCAGTTTGCGAGGGGACAATACCCCCGGGGAGCTGTTTTTT. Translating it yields CASSLRGDNTPGELFF.